The sequence of this T cell receptor (beta chain) was determined in a study of sequential checkpoint blockade in melanoma. Measured with immunoSEQ multiplex PCR; TCRdb has only the in-frame clones, and not every one. The sample shows 15,000 to 20,000 clones, around four fifths of them seen only once. Regarding treatment: randomized to nivolumab then ipilimumab (arm A) or the reverse (arm B). V shed 7 bases and J 2 bases; nucleotides not matched to a gene: 19. CDR3 length: 18 residues. Germline V CDR1 and CDR2: SEHNR, FQNEAQ (reference sequence). The sample in question was CD8+ T cells sorted from blood (inferred from file names), obtained from a patient given nivolumab and ipilimumab in sequence. The receptor was derived from a human donor with melanoma. This chain connects TRBV7-9 to TRBJ1-1; 7 bases map to TRBD1. CDR3 DNA sequence: TGTGCCAGCACCCCCCCACGAATCAATACAGGGGTAAACACTGAAGCTTTCTTT. Encoded protein: CASTPPRINTGVNTEAFF. The full variable domain, its missing parts supplied by reference TRBV7-9 and TRBJ1-1, is DTGVSQNPRHKITKRGQNVTFRCDPISEHNRLYWYRQTLGQGPEFLTYFQNEAQLEKSRLLSDRFSAERPKGSFSTLEIQRTEQGDSAMYLCASTPPRINTGVNTEAFFGQGTRLTVV.